One and the same sample provided the 30 T cell receptor beta chains below, sequenced in a study of glioma-infiltrating T cells. Using RNA template, CDR3s of TCR alpha and beta were amplified with iRepertoire arm-PCR. TCRdb independently ran MiXCR on the multiplex PCR reads; one entry per CDR3 protein. The table has around 170,000 distinct CDR3 sequences, around 40% seen once; the top ten hold 5.2%. What was sequenced was glioma tissue, nonneoplastic brain tissue, or PBMCs (not recorded which). These receptors were collected from a human donor with low-grade glioma or glioblastoma, undergoing nonglioma brain surgery, or in good health (not recorded which).

J is TRBJ2-1 and V is TRBV29-1; 7 positions match TRBD2. V trimming: 6 bases; J trimming: 2 bases; junction bases outside the gene matches: 7. The CDR3 runs to 14 residues. The germline V gene has CDR1 SQVTM and CDR2 ANQGSEA. The CDR3 nucleotides are TGCAGCGTCATCCCTAGCGGAACCTACAATGAGCAGTTCTTC. This gives the protein CSVIPSGTYNEQFF.

This clonotype has a single count. Being one base from a much bigger clone, this may be a read error. The CDR3 nucleotides are TGCAGTGCTCCAGGTCTAGCGGGAGCTATCAATAAGCAGTTCTTC. Protein product: CSAPGLAGAINKQFF. The chain uses TRBV20-1 and TRBJ2-1, with TRBD2 matching 10 bases. Germline assignment: CDR1 DFQATT and CDR2 SNEGSKA (reference sequence). This CDR3 is 15 amino acids long.

This chain joins TRBV10-3 and TRBJ1-5; 11 bases fit TRBD1. This CDR3 is built from 16 residues. J lost 3 bases, V lost 5 bases, and 6 bases had no gene match. Germline V CDR1 and CDR2: ENHRY, SYGVKD. The CDR3 is CAISTGQGASNQPQHF. In nucleotides, the CDR3 is TGTGCCATCAGTACTGGACAGGGGGCATCCAATCAGCCCCAGCATTTT.

A remark on this clonotype: Given a much more abundant clone one base away, this may be a read error. The chain joins TRBV2 to TRBJ1-6; D not certain. Trimming cost V 6 bases and J 4 bases, with 13 bases left between them. CDR1 and CDR2 (germline): SNHLY, FYNNEI. This CDR3 region has 15 residues. The CDR3 loop is CASSVVQPYNSPLHF. The CDR3 DNA reads as TGTGCCAGCAGCGTTGTACAGCCATATAATTCACCCCTCCACTTT.

This clonotype has a count of ten or more. The V gene is TRBV28, the J gene TRBJ2-3; possibly TRBD1 for D (6 bases). V was shortened by 5 bases and J by 2 bases, with 20 bases between the two germline ends. Per germline, CDR1 MDHEN and CDR2 SYDVKM. The CDR3 is made up of 17 amino acids. CDR3 in DNA: TGTGCCAGCAGTCCCAACAGGGTGGGGTTGACCACAGATACGCAGTATTTT. Translation gives CASSPNRVGLTTDTQYF. Full variable domain (rest looked up from reference TRBV28 and TRBJ2-3): DVKVTQSSRYLVKRTGEKVFLECVQDMDHENMFWYRQDPGLGLRLIYFSYDVKMKEKGDIPEGYSVSREKKERFSLILESASTNQTSMYLCASSPNRVGLTTDTQYFGPGTRLTVL.

For this clonotype: Since the CDR3 does not end with the conserved phenylalanine or tryptophan, this likely comes from a read error. The CDR3 region has the DNA TGTGCCAGCAGCGACACTCTGAGGGGGATGCCCGTGGGCACTGAAGCTTTCATT. Its protein product is CASSDTLRGMPVGTEAFI. The chain carries TRBV3-1 and TRBJ1-1; TRBD1 is a possible D gene (6 bases). The germline gives CDR1 LGHDT, CDR2 YNNKEL (reference sequence). This CDR3 spans 18 amino acids. Trimming took 5 bases from V and 4 from J, leaving 26 bases between them.

The sample holds many counts of this clonotype. The chain is built from TRBV28 and TRBJ2-3, with D perhaps TRBD2 (5 bases). This CDR3 is built from 12 residues. V was clipped by 6 bases and J by 2 bases, with 6 bases between them. Germline V gene sequence: CDR1 MDHEN, CDR2 SYDVKM. The CDR3 sequence is CASSGDTDTQYF. For the CDR3, the DNA is TGTGCCAGCAGCGGGGACACAGATACGCAGTATTTT.

The rearrangement links TRBV19 to TRBJ1-2; D ambiguous. This CDR3 region has 14 residues. V lost 8 bases to trimming and J lost 2 bases, with 15 bases between them. Germline V CDR1 and CDR2: LNHDA, SQIVND (reference sequence). The CDR3 spells CASGVGRLNYGYTF. CDR3 bases: TGTGCCAGTGGAGTAGGTAGGCTAAACTATGGCTACACCTTC.

The chain joins TRBV28 to TRBJ1-4; D ambiguous. Germline V gives CDR1 MDHEN, CDR2 SYDVKM. The CDR3 runs 13 residues. The V gene lost 3 bases and the J gene lost 6 bases, with 8 bases spanning the gap. The CDR3 DNA follows: TGTGCCAGCAGTTTGAGCAGGCATGAAAAACTGTTTTTT. It yields the protein CASSLSRHEKLFF.

Turning to this clonotype: A much larger clone lies a single base off, so this may be a read error. CDR3 sequence (DNA): TGTCCCAGCTCACAAGACGGTAATGAAGCTTTCTTT. This codes for CPSSQDGNEAFF. The genes are TRBV18 and TRBJ1-1, with no clear D. Per the germline V gene, CDR1 is KGHSH and CDR2 is LQKENI. This CDR3 region has 12 residues.

This clonotype was seen many times. The chain combines TRBV6-1 with TRBJ2-1, with D hard to call. Trimming pared 2 bases from V and 7 bases from J, leaving 6 bases between. CDR1 MNHNS and CDR2 SASEGT come from the germline V gene. The CDR3 has 12 residues. CDR3 in DNA: TGTGCCAGCAGTGAACGGCGGAATGAGCAGTTCTTC. This encodes CASSERRNEQFF.

In the case of this clonotype: This may come from a read error, since a much larger clone is one base off. This chain joins TRBV27 and TRBJ2-4; D uncertain. This CDR3 has 10 residues. CDR1 and CDR2 from the germline V gene are MNHEY and SMNVEV (reference sequence). The DNA of the CDR3 is TGTGCCAGGGAATCTAATGGTCTAGTCTTC. The encoded protein is CARESNGLVF.

To note about this clonotype: A much more abundant neighbour one base away suggests this may be a read error. The V call is TRBV4-1, the J call TRBJ2-7, with D perhaps matching TRBD1 (5 bases). Germline CDR1 is MGHRA and CDR2 is YSYEKL. The CDR3 extends over 15 amino acids. Here the CDR3 reads CAGSQGAIQYYEQYF. CDR3 nucleotide sequence: TGCGCCGGCAGCCAAGGGGCTATCCAATACTACGAGCAGTACTTC.

This clonotype was counted once. The chain joins TRBV6-6 to TRBJ1-5; maybe TRBD1 (6 bases). The V end lost 6 bases, the J end lost 3 bases, and 18 bases lay between the germline ends. Germline V gene lookup returns CDR1 MNHNY and CDR2 SVGAGI (reference sequence). The CDR3 sequence is 16 residues long. The CDR3 coding sequence is TGTGCCAGCAGGACCCCTAAAACAGGGCTCAATCAGCCCCAGCATTTT. Protein sequence: CASRTPKTGLNQPQHF.

This clonotype was counted many times. V and J are TRBV28 and TRBJ2-5, with TRBD2 identical over 15 bases. This CDR3 region has 17 residues. V gave up 6 bases and J gave up 2 bases; unmatched junction bases: 7. CDR1 MDHEN and CDR2 SYDVKM come from the germline V gene. The CDR3 here is CASSGTSGRNGQETQYF. The CDR3 DNA is TGTGCCAGCAGCGGGACTAGCGGGAGGAACGGTCAAGAGACCCAGTACTTC.

The CDR3 DNA is TGTGCCATCAGTGAGCTGGACAGGGTGGAAGCCAAAAACATTCAGTACTTC. Protein: CAISELDRVEAKNIQYF. The chain joins TRBV10-3 to TRBJ2-4; TRBD1 matches at 8 bases. With V trimmed by 2 bases and J by 0 bases, 6 bases remained unmatched. This CDR3 spans 17 amino acids. The V gene's germline CDR1 is ENHRY and CDR2 SYGVKD.

This clonotype has ten or more counts. The chain has TRBV6-1 and TRBJ2-3; D is perhaps TRBD1 (5 bases). Trimming cost V 5 bases and J 1 base, with 10 bases left between them. The CDR3 is made up of 14 amino acids. The germline V gene encodes CDR1 MNHNS and CDR2 SASEGT. The chain's CDR3 is CASSWGGGTDTQYF. CDR3 DNA: TGTGCCAGCAGTTGGGGCGGTGGCACAGATACGCAGTATTTT.

This clonotype was seen repeatedly, ten times or more. The chain links TRBV28 to TRBJ2-7, with D tentatively TRBD2 (7 bases). The ends were cut back, 10 bases at V and 7 bases at J, with 17 bases in the middle. Germline V gene data show CDR1 as MDHEN and CDR2 as SYDVKM. The CDR3 runs to 12 residues. The CDR3 loop reads CATQAGAREQYF. Written as DNA, the CDR3 is TGTGCCACCCAGGCGGGGGCAAGGGAGCAGTACTTC.

On this clonotype: A much larger clonotype is one base distant, so this may be a read error. The chain uses TRBV20-1 and TRBJ2-3; D not resolved. The CDR3 spans 13 residues. The V end was cut by 5 bases, the J end by 0 bases, with 9 bases between. CDR1 DFQATT and CDR2 SNEGSKA come from the germline V gene (reference sequence). As DNA, the CDR3 is TGCAGTGCTGAAGGAGTCAGCACAGATACGCAGTATTTT. It yields the protein CSAEGVSTDTQYF.

About this clonotype: A much larger clone sits a single nucleotide away, making a read error possible. This sequence joins TRBV20-1 and TRBJ2-1; the D is unclear. This CDR3 is built from 12 residues. V was shortened by 3 bases and J by 10 bases, with 13 bases between the two germline ends. Germline V gives CDR1 DFQATT, CDR2 SNEGSKA (reference sequence). The CDR3 DNA reads as TGCAGTGCTAGGAGGAGCTCCTACGAGCAGTTCTTC. Translation: CSARRSSYEQFF.

This clonotype occurred a few times. The V gene is TRBV3-1, the J gene TRBJ2-7, with 9 bases fitting TRBD2. Germline lookup yields CDR1 LGHDT and CDR2 YNNKEL (reference sequence). CDR3 length: 15 residues. V dropped 0 bases and J dropped 3; count of bases not matched to a gene: 3. The CDR3 bases are TGTGCCAGCAGCCAAGATCTAGCGGGATACTACGAGCAGTACTTC. It specifies CASSQDLAGYYEQYF.

The chain combines TRBV20-1 with TRBJ1-2; D is perhaps TRBD1 (6 bases). CDR1 and CDR2 from the germline V gene are DFQATT and SNEGSKA (reference sequence). Trimming removed 7 bases at V and 11 bases at J, with 17 bases between. CDR3 length: 11 residues. Here the CDR3 DNA reads TGCAGTGACAGCAGGGGAGCCGGATACACCTTC. As protein: CSDSRGAGYTF.

Many counts were recorded for this clonotype. This chain connects TRBV20-1 to TRBJ2-7, with TRBD2 as a possible D gene (5 bases). V was trimmed by 1 base and J by 7 bases, leaving 11 bases between them. Germline values: CDR1 DFQATT, CDR2 SNEGSKA (reference sequence). The CDR3 runs to 12 residues. The CDR3 nucleotides read TGCAGTGCTAGAGCAGAGCCGGGAGAGCAGTACTTC. It codes for CSARAEPGEQYF.

The gene calls are TRBV12-3 or TRBV12-4 and TRBJ1-6; TRBD1 matches at 9 bases. V dropped 3 bases and J dropped 0; count of bases not matched to a gene: 9. The CDR3 covers 19 residues. CDR3 amino acids: CASSFTGGDLPSYNSPLHF. As DNA, the CDR3 is TGTGCCAGCAGTTTCACAGGGGGCGACCTTCCCTCCTATAATTCACCCCTCCACTTT.

This clonotype was recorded a few times. The CDR3 DNA is TGTGCCAGCAGACGGACAGAACCCACTGAAGCTTTCTTT. As protein: CASRRTEPTEAFF. J is TRBJ1-1 and V is TRBV2, with D possibly matching TRBD1 (6 bases). Germline V gene sequence: CDR1 SNHLY, CDR2 FYNNEI. Trimming pared 6 bases from V and 4 bases from J, leaving 12 bases between. This CDR3 is 13 amino acids long.

This clonotype was observed many times. The V call is TRBV28, the J call TRBJ1-2, with a possible D match to TRBD1 (5 bases). CDR3 length: 12 amino acids. Germline assignment: CDR1 MDHEN and CDR2 SYDVKM. Deletions cut 7 bases from V and 5 bases from J, with 11 bases between. The CDR3 region has the DNA TGTGCCAGCAATGGGGACCCTTATGGCTACACCTTC. The encoded protein is CASNGDPYGYTF.

Notes on this clonotype: This may stem from a read error, because a much larger clone lies one nucleotide away. The chain is built from TRBV2 and TRBJ1-3; D is undetermined. This CDR3 region has 15 residues. From germline, CDR1 is SNHLY and CDR2 FYNNEI. The CDR3 DNA is TGTGCCAGAAGTGAGAGACGGAGCTCTGGAAACACCATATATTTT. This sequence encodes CARSERRSSGNTIYF.

Note on this clonotype: Given the absence of the conserved phenylalanine or tryptophan at the CDR3 end, a read error is likely. It is unclear where the CDR3 begins or ends on the DNA, so no DNA is shown, and the CDR3 is as TCRdb lists it. The gene calls are TRBV20-1 and TRBJ2-1; the table's D call TRBD1 went unverified against the DNA. CDR1 and CDR2 (germline): DFQATT, SNEGSKA (reference sequence). Termini included, the CDR3 measures 12 amino acids. The CDR3 reads CSAVSYYGGILA.

This rearrangement joins TRBV9 to TRBJ2-1; TRBD2 matches 7 bases. Germline V gene sequence: CDR1 SGDLS, CDR2 YYNGEE. V shed 4 bases and J 5 bases; nucleotides not matched to a gene: 15. The CDR3 covers 17 residues. The CDR3 DNA reads TGTGCCAGCAGCCCGACTTCGTCCGGGAGGTCCGACAATGAGCAGTTCTTC. Translating gives CASSPTSSGRSDNEQFF. The entire variable domain, with the rest obtained from reference TRBV9 and TRBJ2-1, is as follows: DSGVTQTPKHLITATGQRVTLRCSPRSGDLSVYWYQQSLDQGLQFLIQYYNGEERAKGNILERFSAQQFPDLHSELNLSSLELGDSALYFCASSPTSSGRSDNEQFFGPGTRLTVL.

This clonotype was recorded only once. Being one base from a much bigger clone, this may be a read error. The chain is built from TRBV20-1 and TRBJ2-1; TRBD2 might be the D (6 bases). The CDR3 consists of 16 residues. CDR1 is DFQATT, CDR2 SNEGSKA, per germline (reference sequence). Trimming removed 8 bases from V and 9 bases from J, with 29 bases in between. This chain's CDR3 is CSTNLRGLTGVGEQFF. CDR3 nucleotides: TGCAGTACAAACCTGAGGGGTTTGACGGGAGTAGGTGAGCAGTTCTTC.